This T cell receptor beta chain stems from a study of blood T cells in healthy people across ages. Sample-barcoded 5' priming and a J-beta primer mix drove a second PCR of about 6 to 11 cycles. TCRdb reprocessed the 5' RACE reads with MiXCR, giving one entry per CDR3 protein. The sample lists some 1.5 million distinct CDR3 sequences, 35% to 45% occurring once. The V gene end was trimmed by 6 bases and the J gene end by 3 bases; junction bases not matched to a gene: 13. The CDR3 length is 17 residues. Germline V gene sequence: CDR1 MDHEN, CDR2 SYDVKM. The chain carries TRBV28 and TRBJ1-5; the match to TRBD1 covers 8 bases. This TCR was sampled from a woman aged 18-29 years in good health. Sequenced input: blood. The CDR3 spells CASSPQLRQGINQPQHF. Written as DNA, the CDR3 is TGTGCCAGCAGCCCCCAGCTTAGACAGGGGATCAATCAGCCCCAGCATTTT.